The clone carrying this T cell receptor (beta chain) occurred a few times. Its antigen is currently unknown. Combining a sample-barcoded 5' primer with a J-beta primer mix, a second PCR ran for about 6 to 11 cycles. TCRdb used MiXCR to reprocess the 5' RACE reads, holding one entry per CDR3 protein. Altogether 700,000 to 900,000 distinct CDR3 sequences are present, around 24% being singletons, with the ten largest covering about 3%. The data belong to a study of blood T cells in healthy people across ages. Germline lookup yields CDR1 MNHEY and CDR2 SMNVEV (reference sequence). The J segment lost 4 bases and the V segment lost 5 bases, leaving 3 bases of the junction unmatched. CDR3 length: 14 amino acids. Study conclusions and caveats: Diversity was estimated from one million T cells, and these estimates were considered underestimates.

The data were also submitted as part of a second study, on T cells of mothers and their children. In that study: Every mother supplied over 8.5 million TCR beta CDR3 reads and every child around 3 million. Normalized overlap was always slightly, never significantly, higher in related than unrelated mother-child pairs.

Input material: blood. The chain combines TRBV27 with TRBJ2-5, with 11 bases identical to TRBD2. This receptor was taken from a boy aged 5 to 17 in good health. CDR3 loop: CASSIAGGLETQYF. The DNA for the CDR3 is TGTGCCAGCAGTATAGCGGGGGGGTTAGAGACCCAGTACTTC.